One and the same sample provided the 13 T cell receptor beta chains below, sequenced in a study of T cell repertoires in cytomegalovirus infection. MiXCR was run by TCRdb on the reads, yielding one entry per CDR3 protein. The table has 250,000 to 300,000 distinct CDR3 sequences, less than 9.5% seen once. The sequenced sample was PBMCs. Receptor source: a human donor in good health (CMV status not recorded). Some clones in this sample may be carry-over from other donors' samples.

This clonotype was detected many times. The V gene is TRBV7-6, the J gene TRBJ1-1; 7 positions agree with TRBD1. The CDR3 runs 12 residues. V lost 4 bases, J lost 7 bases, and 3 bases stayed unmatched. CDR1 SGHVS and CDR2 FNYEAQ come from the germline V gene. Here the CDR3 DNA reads TGTGCCAGCAGCTCTTGGACAGGTGAAGCTTTCTTT. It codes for CASSSWTGEAFF.

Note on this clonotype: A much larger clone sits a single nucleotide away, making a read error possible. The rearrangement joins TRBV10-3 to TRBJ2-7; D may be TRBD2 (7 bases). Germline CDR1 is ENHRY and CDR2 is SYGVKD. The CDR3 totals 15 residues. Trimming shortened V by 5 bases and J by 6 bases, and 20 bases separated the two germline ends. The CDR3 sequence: CAISYSSWGGLEQYF. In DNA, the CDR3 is TGTGCCATCAGTTACTCGAGTTGGGGGGGCCTCGAGCAGTACTTC.

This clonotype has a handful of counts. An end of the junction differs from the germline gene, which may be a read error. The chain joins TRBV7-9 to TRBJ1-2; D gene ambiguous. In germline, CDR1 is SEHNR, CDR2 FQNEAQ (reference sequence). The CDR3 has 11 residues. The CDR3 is CASSLAGNTLF. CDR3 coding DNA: TGTGCCAGCAGCCTCGCCGGCAACACGCTCTTC.

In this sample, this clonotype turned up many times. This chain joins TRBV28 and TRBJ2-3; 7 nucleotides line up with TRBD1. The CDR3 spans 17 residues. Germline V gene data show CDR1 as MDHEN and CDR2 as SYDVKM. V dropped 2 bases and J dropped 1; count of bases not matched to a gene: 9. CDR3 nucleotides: TGTGCCAGCAGTTTACAGGGACAGCCACTCGGCACAGATACGCAGTATTTT. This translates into CASSLQGQPLGTDTQYF.

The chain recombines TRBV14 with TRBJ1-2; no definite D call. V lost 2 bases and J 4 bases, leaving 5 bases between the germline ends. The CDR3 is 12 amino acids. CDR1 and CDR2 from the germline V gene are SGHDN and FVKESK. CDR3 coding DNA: TGTGCCAGCAGCCAACAGACCTATGGCTACACCTTC. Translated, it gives CASSQQTYGYTF.

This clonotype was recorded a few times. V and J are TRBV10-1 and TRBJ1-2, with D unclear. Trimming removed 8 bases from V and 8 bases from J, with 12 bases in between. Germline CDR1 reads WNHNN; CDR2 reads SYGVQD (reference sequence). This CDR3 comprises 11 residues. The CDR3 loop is CASPQDEGYTF. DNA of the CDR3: TGCGCCAGCCCCCAGGATGAGGGCTACACCTTC.

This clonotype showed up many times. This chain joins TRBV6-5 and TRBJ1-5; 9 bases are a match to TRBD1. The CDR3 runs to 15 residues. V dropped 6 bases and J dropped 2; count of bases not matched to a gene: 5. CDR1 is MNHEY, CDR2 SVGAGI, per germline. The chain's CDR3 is CASRDRGSGNQPQHF. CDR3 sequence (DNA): TGTGCCAGCAGGGACAGGGGAAGTGGCAATCAGCCCCAGCATTTT.

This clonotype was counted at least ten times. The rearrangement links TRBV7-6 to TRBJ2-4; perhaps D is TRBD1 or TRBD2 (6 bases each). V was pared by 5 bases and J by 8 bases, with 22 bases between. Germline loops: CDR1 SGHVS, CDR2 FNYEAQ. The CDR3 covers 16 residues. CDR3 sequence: CASSRTGRREEYIQYF. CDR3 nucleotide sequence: TGTGCCAGCAGCCGTACAGGGAGGAGGGAAGAATACATTCAGTACTTC.

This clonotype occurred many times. The CDR3 DNA reads as TGTGCCAGCAGCGCGAGCGCAGGGTTTACTGGAAACACCATATATTTT. It codes for CASSASAGFTGNTIYF. The J gene is TRBJ1-3, the V gene TRBV7-6; a weak D match, TRBD1 (5 bases). The CDR3 loop spans 16 amino acids. V lost 5 bases to trimming and J lost 2 bases, with 16 bases between them. Per the germline V gene, CDR1 is SGHVS and CDR2 is FNYEAQ.

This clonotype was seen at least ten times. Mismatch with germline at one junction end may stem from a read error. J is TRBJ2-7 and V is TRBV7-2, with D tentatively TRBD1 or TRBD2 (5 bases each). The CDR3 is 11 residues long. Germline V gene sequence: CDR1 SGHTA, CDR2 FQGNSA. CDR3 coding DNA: TGTGCCAGCAGCTTAGTCGGGACCGTCAGCTTC. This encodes CASSLVGTVSF.

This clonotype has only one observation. CDR3 amino acids: CASGQEVNTEAFF. As DNA, the CDR3 is TGTGCCAGTGGACAGGAGGTAAACACTGAAGCTTTCTTT. The genes are TRBV19 and TRBJ1-1; 7 bases are shared with TRBD1. The CDR3 has 13 amino acids. After removal of 8 bases from V and 2 bases from J, the junction contained 5 bases not matched to a gene. The germline V gene encodes CDR1 LNHDA and CDR2 SQIVND (reference sequence).

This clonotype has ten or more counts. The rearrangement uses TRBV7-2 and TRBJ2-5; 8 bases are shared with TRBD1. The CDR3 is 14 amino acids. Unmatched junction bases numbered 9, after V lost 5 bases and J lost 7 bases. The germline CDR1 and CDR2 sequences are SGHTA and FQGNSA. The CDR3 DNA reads TGTGCCAGCAGCCTGGGACAGGCCATGGCGACCCAGTACTTC. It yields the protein CASSLGQAMATQYF.

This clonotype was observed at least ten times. CDR3 in DNA: TGTGCCAGCAGCAAGTCCGGGACTCAAAGCACAGATACGCAGTATTTT. The encoded protein is CASSKSGTQSTDTQYF. The chain uses TRBV7-2 and TRBJ2-3; D perhaps matches TRBD2 (6 bases). This CDR3 contains 16 residues. V was trimmed by 5 bases and J by 0 bases, leaving 15 bases between them. The germline V gene encodes CDR1 SGHTA and CDR2 FQGNSA.